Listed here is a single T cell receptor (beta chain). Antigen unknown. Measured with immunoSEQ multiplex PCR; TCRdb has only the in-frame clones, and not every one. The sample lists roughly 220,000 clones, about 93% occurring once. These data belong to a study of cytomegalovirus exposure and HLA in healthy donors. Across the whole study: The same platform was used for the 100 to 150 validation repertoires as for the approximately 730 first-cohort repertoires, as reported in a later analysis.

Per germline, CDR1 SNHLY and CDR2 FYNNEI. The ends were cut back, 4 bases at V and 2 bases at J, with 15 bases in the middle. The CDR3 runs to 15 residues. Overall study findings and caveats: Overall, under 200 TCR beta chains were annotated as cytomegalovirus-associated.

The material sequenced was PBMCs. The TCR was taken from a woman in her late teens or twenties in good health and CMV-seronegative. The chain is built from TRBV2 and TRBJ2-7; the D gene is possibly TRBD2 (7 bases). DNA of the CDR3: TGTGCCAGCAGTGCTTCCCAAGGGGGGGCCTACGAGCAGTACTTC. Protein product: CASSASQGGAYEQYF.